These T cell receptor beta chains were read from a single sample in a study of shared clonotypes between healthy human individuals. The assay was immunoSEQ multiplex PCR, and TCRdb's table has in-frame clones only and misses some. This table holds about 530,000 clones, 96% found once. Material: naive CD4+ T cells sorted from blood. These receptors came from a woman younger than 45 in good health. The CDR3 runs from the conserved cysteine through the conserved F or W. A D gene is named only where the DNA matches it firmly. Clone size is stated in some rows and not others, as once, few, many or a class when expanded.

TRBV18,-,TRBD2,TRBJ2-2,TGTGCCAGCTCACCTGGACTAGCGGGAGGAGGTTACCGGGAGCTGTTTTTT,CASSPGLAGGGYRELFF
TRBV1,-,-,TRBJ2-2,TGCACCAGCAGCCAAGGGGGGACCATCGCGAACACCGGGGAGCTGTTTTTT,CTSSQGGTIANTGELFF
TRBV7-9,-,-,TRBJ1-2,TGTGCCAGCAGCCTAGTGACTGACTATGGCTACACCTTC,CASSLVTDYGYTF
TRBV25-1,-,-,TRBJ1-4,TGTGCCGCGTCAGTGGCGGGTAATGAAAAACTGTTTTTT,CAASVAGNEKLFF
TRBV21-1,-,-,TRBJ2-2,TGTGCCAGCTCTCCCCCGGACTACTACACCGGGGAGCTGTTTTTT,CASSPPDYYTGELFF
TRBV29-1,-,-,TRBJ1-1,TGCAGCGTTGAAGTCCGGCTGGCGGACACTGAAGCTTTCTTT,CSVEVRLADTEAFF
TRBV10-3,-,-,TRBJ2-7,TGTGCCATCAGGGAGACACCGATCTACGAGCAGTACTTC,CAIRETPIYEQYF
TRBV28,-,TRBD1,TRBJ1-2,TGTGCCAGCAGACAGAGGGGGACAGGGTCCTTGTGGGGCTACACCTTC,CASRQRGTGSLWGYTF
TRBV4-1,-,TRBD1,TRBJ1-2,TGCGCCAGCAGCCAACCGAGATCCGGACAGGGGCGGCCAAACTATGGCTACACCTTC,CASSQPRSGQGRPNYGYTF
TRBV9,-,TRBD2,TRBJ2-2,TGTGCCAGCAGCGTAGGACTAGCGGAAAACACCGGGGAGCTGTTTTTT,CASSVGLAENTGELFF
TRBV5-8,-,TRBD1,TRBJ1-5,TGTGCCAGCAGCCGAAATCAGGGGGCCCATTATAGCAATCAGCCCCAGCATTTT,CASSRNQGAHYSNQPQHF
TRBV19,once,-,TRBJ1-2,TGTGCCAGACCAACACCCCTGCAGGGGCAAGATGGCTACACCTTC,CARPTPLQGQDGYTF
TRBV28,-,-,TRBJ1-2,TGTGCCAGCGCCTCCCACGACAGGCACTATGGCTACACCTTC,CASASHDRHYGYTF
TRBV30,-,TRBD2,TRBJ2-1,TGTGCCTGGCAGAAAGCGGGAGGGCCTAGTGAGCAGTTCTTC,CAWQKAGGPSEQFF
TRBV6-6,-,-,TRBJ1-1,TGTGCCAGCAGTTTTCTAGGGGGACAAAGTGAAGCTTTCTTT,CASSFLGGQSEAFF
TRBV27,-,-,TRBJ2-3,TGTGCCAGCAGCCTCACGGACAGTGCGACCACAGATACGCAGTATTTT,CASSLTDSATTDTQYF
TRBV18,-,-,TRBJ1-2,TGTGCCAGCTCGGGGGATCAGTTGGGCTATGGCTACACCTTC,CASSGDQLGYGYTF
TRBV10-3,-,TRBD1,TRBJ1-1,TGTGCCATCAGTCCACGACAGGGAGAATTAGCTGAAGCTTTCTTT,CAISPRQGELAEAFF
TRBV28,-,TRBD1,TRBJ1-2,TGTGCCAGCCTACAAGGACAGGGCTATGGCTACACCTTC,CASLQGQGYGYTF
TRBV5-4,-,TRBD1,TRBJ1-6,TGTGCCAGTACACAGGGGGAAGGTTATAATTCACCCCTCCACTTT,CASTQGEGYNSPLHF
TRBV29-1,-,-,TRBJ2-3,TGCAGCGTTGGGACTACCCTCACAGATACGCAGTATTTT,CSVGTTLTDTQYF
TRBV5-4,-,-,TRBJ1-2,TGTGCCAGCAGGTCCGCGGGGCCGGACTATGGCTACACCTTC,CASRSAGPDYGYTF
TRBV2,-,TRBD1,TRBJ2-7,TGTGCCAGCAGTGGACAGGGAATCGTCTACGAGCAGTACTTC,CASSGQGIVYEQYF
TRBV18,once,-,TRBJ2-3,TGTGCCAGCTCACCCTTTGAGCGGACCACAGATACGCAGTATTTT,CASSPFERTTDTQYF
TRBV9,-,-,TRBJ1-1,TGTGCCAGCAGCGCAGCTTCCTTACAAAGACGGACTGAAGCTTTCTTT,CASSAASLQRRTEAFF
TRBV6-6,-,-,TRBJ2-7,TGTGCCAGCAGCCCGGGACTGACCTCCTACGAGCAGTACTTC,CASSPGLTSYEQYF
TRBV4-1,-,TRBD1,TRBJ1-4,TGCGCCAGCAGAAATCCGACACGGACAGGGGGCCCGTTTGGTGAAAAACTGTTTTTT,CASRNPTRTGGPFGEKLFF
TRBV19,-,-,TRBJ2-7,TGTGCCAGTAGTCGGTCCCTGTCCTACGAGCAGTACTTC,CASSRSLSYEQYF
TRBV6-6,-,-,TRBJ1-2,TGTGCCAGCAGCCCGAACCCCCCGGACAGCGAATATGGCTACACCTTC,CASSPNPPDSEYGYTF
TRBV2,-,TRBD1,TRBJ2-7,TGTGCCAGCAGTAGACAGGGGGCTGAGTCCGAGCAGTACTTC,CASSRQGAESEQYF
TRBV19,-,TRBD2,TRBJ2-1,TGTGCCAGTAGTCAACTAGCGGGAGCGGGAAATGAGCAGTTCTTC,CASSQLAGAGNEQFF
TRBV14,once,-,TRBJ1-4,TGTGCCAGCAGCCAAGAATACAGCCTGAATGAAAAACTGTTTTTT,CASSQEYSLNEKLFF
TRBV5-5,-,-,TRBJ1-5,TGTGCCAGCAGCTTCAGAGGGAATCAGCCCCAGCATTTT,CASSFRGNQPQHF
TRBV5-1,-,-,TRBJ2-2,TGCGCCAGCGCCGCCTCCCTTGGAGGGGAGAGGGAGCTGTTTTTT,CASAASLGGERELFF
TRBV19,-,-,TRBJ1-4,TGTGCCAGTAGTATAGAAGGCCATGGAACTAATGAAAAACTGTTTTTT,CASSIEGHGTNEKLFF
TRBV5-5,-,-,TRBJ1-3,TGTGCCAGCAGCTTACTGGCCGCCGGAAACACCATATATTTT,CASSLLAAGNTIYF
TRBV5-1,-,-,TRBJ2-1,TGCGCCAGCAGCTTCCGCGCAGGACGCGAGCAGTTCTTC,CASSFRAGREQFF
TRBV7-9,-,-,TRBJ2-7,TGTGCCAGCAGCGAACAGCCATACGAGCAGTACTTC,CASSEQPYEQYF
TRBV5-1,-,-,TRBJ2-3,TGCGCCAGCAGGGGCAGCCTAACCACAGATACGCAGTATTTT,CASRGSLTTDTQYF
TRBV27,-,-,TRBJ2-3,TGTGCCAGCAGGGATTATTCCACAGATACGCAGTATTTT,CASRDYSTDTQYF
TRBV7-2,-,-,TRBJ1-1,TGTGCCAGCAGCTATCAACAGTACACTGAAGCTTTCTTT,CASSYQQYTEAFF